The clone carrying this TCR beta chain is medium-sized within its sample. Whole blood was used without fractionation, so all unsorted peripheral T cells were included. The source of the sample is a study of HIV-infected patients and healthy controls. Reverse transcription used about 500 ng RNA and constant-region primers for alpha and beta. Alpha and beta chain libraries were made separately by chain-specific third strand synthesis with multiplexing indices. A single primer pair per chain amplified all rearrangements, with per-molecule barcodes. MiXCR was run by TCRdb on the 5' RACE reads, yielding one entry per CDR3 protein. The repertoire has approximately 14,000 distinct CDR3 sequences, 9.9% of them found once; the top ten carry approximately 6.6%. Germline CDR1 reads MNHEY; CDR2 reads SVGEGT. Trimming at V came to 7 bases and at J to 4 bases, leaving 7 bases not matched to a gene. The CDR3 spans 14 residues.

The sequenced sample consisted of blood. This rearrangement joins TRBV6-2 or TRBV6-3 to TRBJ2-3; 8 positions agree with TRBD2. The receptor comes from an adult in good health. The CDR3 spells CASISGTGADTQYF. CDR3 coding DNA: TGTGCCAGCATTAGCGGGACGGGAGCAGATACGCAGTATTTT.